This T cell receptor (beta chain) comes out of a study of graft-versus-host responses after intestinal transplantation. Study-wide background: The recipients all started with anti-thymocyte globulin induction and then took tacrolimus and steroids for 3 to 4 years.

Responders (around 200,000, CFSE-labeled) were co-plated with around 200,000 irradiated, violet-dye-labeled stimulators. The table came from immunoSEQ multiplex PCR; TCRdb's copy has only in-frame clones and leaves some out. The sample yields about 7,000 clones, roughly 31% seen once. Findings of the study overall: The study found high graft-versus-host to host-versus-graft clonal ratios in allografts of patients with graft-donor T cell macrochimerism. There were GvH clones found in recipient marrow, and some of them appeared first in ileum or blood.

The sequences come from alloreactive CD8+ T cells from a mixed lymphocyte reaction culture, collected before transplantation. Described subset: CFSE-low proliferating T cells sorted from roughly 6-day pre-transplant mixed lymphocyte reaction (GvH or HvG direction). The origin of this receptor is a human patient who was an organ donor for intestinal transplantation.

CDR3 protein: CASSSFPGTGFYEQFF. Written as DNA, the CDR3 is TGTGCCAGCAGCTCCTTTCCCGGGACAGGGTTTTATGAGCAGTTCTTC. The chain links TRBV7-2 to TRBJ2-1; the match to TRBD1 covers 9 bases. Germline assignment: CDR1 SGHTA and CDR2 FQGNSA. This CDR3 region has 16 residues. V trimming: 4 bases; J trimming: 8 bases; junction bases outside the gene matches: 12.